The 7 T cell receptor beta chains below were found in one sample sequenced in a study of CD8 T cells in ankylosing spondylitis. TCRdb recomputed calls from the 5' RACE reads with MiXCR, one row per CDR3 protein. This table has 150,000 to 200,000 distinct CDR3 sequences, roughly 10% appearing once. Sequencing used blood, either unsorted or a sorted T cell fraction (not recorded which). Every receptor here comes from a male donor with ankylosing spondylitis or in good health (not recorded which).

Ten or more counts support this clonotype. The chain couples TRBV6-4 to TRBJ1-6; D is possibly TRBD1 (5 bases). Trimming cost V 3 bases and J 5 bases, with 20 bases left between them. This CDR3 region has 18 residues. From germline, CDR1 is MRHNA and CDR2 SNTAGT. CDR3 nucleotide sequence: TGTGCCAGCAGTGAATACGGGATTCTCGGGGGGAATAATTCACCCCTCCACTTT. Its protein is CASSEYGILGGNNSPLHF.

This clonotype was seen a handful of times. V and J are TRBV5-1 and TRBJ2-7; tentative D call: TRBD1 (6 bases). Germline assignment: CDR1 SGHRS and CDR2 YFSETQ. V was shortened by 3 bases and J by 2 bases, with 12 bases between the two germline ends. The length of the CDR3 is 14 residues. The CDR3 DNA is TGCGCCAGCAGCTCATACACAGGGACCTACGAGCAGTACTTC. Translating gives CASSSYTGTYEQYF.

This clonotype was counted ten times or more. The chain couples TRBV20-1 to TRBJ1-2, with 10 nucleotides matching TRBD1. Trimming removed 5 bases from V and 8 bases from J; junction bases left unmatched: 5. The CDR3 is 12 amino acids. Germline-derived CDR1 and CDR2 are DFQATT and SNEGSKA (reference sequence). The CDR3 region has the DNA TGCAGTGCTCCGGACAGGGGGAACGGCTACACCTTC. Protein: CSAPDRGNGYTF.

J is TRBJ2-5 and V is TRBV11-2; 8 bases map to TRBD1. J gave up 2 bases and V 3 bases, and 5 bases lay outside the gene matches. This CDR3 is built from 15 residues. Germline CDR1 and CDR2: SGHAT and FQNNGV. CDR3 residues: CASSFGTGQQETQYF. In nucleotides, the CDR3 is TGTGCCAGCAGCTTTGGGACAGGCCAACAAGAGACCCAGTACTTC.

This clonotype was seen ten or more times. The V gene is TRBV6-5, the J gene TRBJ1-5; 8 bases align to TRBD1. Looked up from germline, CDR1 is MNHEY and CDR2 is SVGAGI. The CDR3 runs to 16 residues. V was clipped by 4 bases and J by 0 bases; unmatched bases: 5. The CDR3 sequence is CASSSRGTGSNQPQHF. The CDR3 DNA is TGTGCCAGCAGTTCCCGCGGGACAGGTAGCAATCAGCCCCAGCATTTT.

This clonotype was seen at least ten times. This chain links TRBV18 with TRBJ1-5; 8 bases align to TRBD1. Trimming cost V 5 bases and J 4 bases; bases outside gene matches: 7. CDR1 is KGHSH and CDR2 is LQKENI in the germline V gene. This CDR3 is built from 15 residues. CDR3: CASSTGTGLNQPQHF. CDR3 nucleotides: TGTGCCAGCTCAACGGGGACAGGCCTGAATCAGCCCCAGCATTTT.

This clonotype appeared many times. The chain couples TRBV5-1 to TRBJ1-5, with TRBD1 matching over 8 bases. Per the germline V gene, CDR1 is SGHRS and CDR2 is YFSETQ. The J segment lost 6 bases and the V segment lost 5 bases, leaving 7 bases of the junction unmatched. This CDR3 spans 14 amino acids. CDR3 sequence reads: CASRLTGEGQPQHF. The CDR3 region has the DNA TGCGCCAGCAGATTGACAGGGGAAGGTCAGCCCCAGCATTTT.